Below are 23 T cell receptor beta chains sequenced from a single sample in a study of OX40 agonist ivuxolimab in advanced cancers. Using immunoSEQ multiplex PCR, the repertoire was profiled, and TCRdb retains in-frame clones only, with some absent. The table has 75,000 to 90,000 clones, about nine tenths seen once; the top ten hold roughly 0.6%. Specimen: CD4+ or CD8+ T cells sorted from blood, collected in a trial of the OX40 agonist ivuxolimab. The receptors here all came from an adult with an advanced solid tumor such as melanoma, head and neck, liver or kidney cancer.

This rearrangement joins TRBV7-9 to TRBJ1-2, with D perhaps matching TRBD1 (6 bases). The CDR3 loop spans 15 amino acids. The germline gives CDR1 SEHNR, CDR2 FQNEAQ (reference sequence). Trimming removed 5 bases at V and 3 bases at J, with 16 bases between. CDR3 coding DNA: TGTGCCAGCAGCGGCCCGGACGGGGGCGACTATGGCTACACCTTC. Amino acids: CASSGPDGGDYGYTF. Full variable domain (outside the CDR3, taken from reference TRBV7-9 and TRBJ1-2): DTGVSQNPRHKITKRGQNVTFRCDPISEHNRLYWYRQTLGQGPEFLTYFQNEAQLEKSRLLSDRFSAERPKGSFSTLEIQRTEQGDSAMYLCASSGPDGGDYGYTFGSGTRLTVV.

V usage is TRBV10-3 and J usage is TRBJ1-1; D may be TRBD1 (5 bases). The V end lost 6 bases, the J end lost 9 bases, and 17 bases lay between the germline ends. From germline, CDR1 is ENHRY and CDR2 SYGVKD. CDR3 length: 13 residues. CDR3 sequence reads: CAIRDPKGPQAFF. The DNA of the CDR3 is TGTGCCATCAGAGATCCCAAGGGACCTCAAGCTTTCTTT.

CDR3 bases: TGCGCCAGCAGCCAAGACCCGGGGAGGGACACTGAAGCTTTCTTT. It codes for CASSQDPGRDTEAFF. The J gene is TRBJ1-1, the V gene TRBV4-1; D not certain. V lost 0 bases, J lost 3 bases, and 11 bases lay in between. The CDR3 runs 15 residues. CDR1 and CDR2 from the germline V gene are MGHRA and YSYEKL.

V usage is TRBV5-5 and J usage is TRBJ1-1; 11 bases line up with TRBD1. V was clipped by 2 bases and J by 5 bases; unmatched bases: 5. Germline values: CDR1 SGHKS, CDR2 YYEKEE (reference sequence). CDR3 length: 15 residues. CDR3 DNA sequence: TGTGCCAGCAGCTTAATCGGACAGGGGGCGACTGAAGCTTTCTTT. Its protein product is CASSLIGQGATEAFF.

V usage is TRBV11-3 and J usage is TRBJ2-3; 9 bases match TRBD2. The CDR3 is 15 amino acids. The V segment lost 7 bases and the J segment 3 bases; nucleotides outside the gene matches: 8. From germline, CDR1 is SGHNT and CDR2 YENEEA. The CDR3 DNA sequence: TGTGCCAGCACCTCCGGGACTAGCCAAACAGATACGCAGTATTTT. Its protein is CASTSGTSQTDTQYF.

The rearrangement joins TRBV11-1 to TRBJ2-5; D not certain. This CDR3 is built from 15 residues. Germline V CDR1 and CDR2: SGHAT, FQDESV (reference sequence). V shed 5 bases and J shed 2 bases, with 15 bases lying between them. This chain's CDR3 is CASSPGPIQQETQYF. The CDR3 DNA is TGTGCCAGCAGCCCCGGACCAATTCAGCAAGAGACCCAGTACTTC.

V usage is TRBV2 and J usage is TRBJ2-2, with D perhaps TRBD1 (6 bases). V was clipped by 2 bases and J by 4 bases, with 11 bases between them. The germline gives CDR1 SNHLY, CDR2 FYNNEI. The CDR3 covers 15 residues. This CDR3 reads CASSEQGFVTGELFF. As DNA, the CDR3 is TGTGCCAGCAGTGAACAGGGGTTTGTCACCGGGGAGCTGTTTTTT.

This sequence joins TRBV9 and TRBJ1-3; D is undetermined. Per germline, CDR1 SGDLS and CDR2 YYNGEE. V lost 4 bases and J 2 bases, leaving 10 bases between the germline ends. This CDR3 contains 14 residues. The CDR3 DNA follows: TGTGCCAGCAGCCCCCCCGGACCTGGAAACACCATATATTTT. This translates into CASSPPGPGNTIYF.

The gene calls are TRBV6-5 and TRBJ2-7; D gene unclear. The V end was cut by 5 bases, the J end by 1 base, with 12 bases between. The CDR3 length is 14 residues. Looked up from germline, CDR1 is MNHEY and CDR2 is SVGAGI. Here the CDR3 DNA reads TGTGCCAGCAGTGGAGACCCAAAATCCTACGAGCAGTACTTC. This translates into CASSGDPKSYEQYF.

This chain connects TRBV7-9 to TRBJ2-7; D call uncertain. V lost 2 bases to trimming and J lost 6 bases, with 11 bases between them. Germline values: CDR1 SEHNR, CDR2 FQNEAQ (reference sequence). There are 13 residues in the CDR3. For the CDR3, the DNA is TGTGCCAGCAGCTTAAGGCAGAGCTCCGAGCAGTACTTC. Translated: CASSLRQSSEQYF.

The chain has TRBV2 and TRBJ2-5, with D possibly matching TRBD1 (6 bases). Germline-derived CDR1 and CDR2 are SNHLY and FYNNEI. Trimming stripped 6 bases from V and 1 base from J, with 15 bases between. The CDR3 runs 15 residues. CDR3 sequence (DNA): TGTGCCAGCAGCTGGGCCGGACAGTTCCAAGAGACCCAGTACTTC. Translation gives CASSWAGQFQETQYF.

The chain is built from TRBV5-4 and TRBJ2-7; 10 bases match TRBD2. This CDR3 region has 16 residues. With V trimmed by 0 bases and J by 0 bases, 3 bases remained unmatched. Germline CDR1 SGHNT, CDR2 YYREEE (reference sequence). DNA for the CDR3: TGTGCCAGCAGCTTGGTAGCGGGAGGAAGCTCCTACGAGCAGTACTTC. Encoded protein: CASSLVAGGSSYEQYF.

This clone came up a few times. CDR3 amino acids: CASSIGQGEYGYTF. CDR3 bases: TGTGCCAGCAGCATTGGACAGGGGGAGTATGGCTACACCTTC. This rearrangement joins TRBV5-4 to TRBJ1-2, with 10 bases lining up with TRBD1. The trim removed 4 bases at V and 5 bases at J, leaving 5 bases unmatched. The CDR3 sequence is 14 residues long. Germline CDR1 and CDR2: SGHNT and YYREEE (reference sequence).

The chain combines TRBV30 with TRBJ2-7; D ambiguous. The CDR3 runs 14 residues. The germline V gene has CDR1 GTSNPN and CDR2 SVGIG (reference sequence). Trimming pared 4 bases from V and 3 bases from J, leaving 16 bases between. The CDR3 DNA reads TGTGCCTGGACGAATGGCCCTAGGTACTACGAGCAGTACTTC. Protein: CAWTNGPRYYEQYF.

The chain uses TRBV18 and TRBJ2-7; no definite D call. CDR1 KGHSH and CDR2 LQKENI come from the germline V gene. The CDR3 totals 12 residues. V lost 6 bases to trimming and J lost 5 bases, with 11 bases between them. CDR3 in amino acids: CASSAAVDEQYF. The DNA for the CDR3 is TGTGCCAGCTCGGCCGCGGTCGACGAGCAGTACTTC.

This chain uses TRBV5-1 with TRBJ2-7; TRBD2 aligns across 13 bases. Germline CDR1 is SGHRS and CDR2 is YFSETQ. V shed 2 bases, J shed 4 bases, and the junction held 3 bases outside the gene matches. This CDR3 has 15 amino acids. CDR3 amino acids: CASSFGLAGVYEQYF. The DNA of the CDR3 is TGCGCCAGCAGCTTCGGACTAGCGGGAGTGTACGAGCAGTACTTC.

This chain links TRBV23-1 with TRBJ2-1; 8 nucleotides agree with TRBD1. TRBV23-1 is labeled an ORF, and its function is uncertain. The V segment lost 4 bases and the J segment 4 bases; nucleotides outside the gene matches: 9. The CDR3 sequence is 16 residues long. CDR3 protein: CASSLGGQGKYNEQFF. The CDR3 DNA reads TGCGCCAGCAGTCTGGGTGGACAGGGAAAGTACAATGAGCAGTTCTTC.

The rearrangement uses TRBV5-8 and TRBJ2-1; 8 bases match TRBD1. Germline assignment: CDR1 SGHTS and CDR2 YDEGEE. After removal of 5 bases from V and 6 bases from J, the junction contained 10 bases not matched to a gene. This CDR3 has 15 amino acids. In DNA, the CDR3 is TGTGCCAGCAGTACCGGACAGGGCTTCGTCAATGAGCAGTTCTTC. It specifies CASSTGQGFVNEQFF.

The chain joins TRBV9 to TRBJ2-1, with 13 bases aligning to TRBD2. This CDR3 region has 16 residues. Germline CDR1 is SGDLS and CDR2 is YYNGEE. The J segment lost 7 bases and the V segment lost 4 bases, leaving 8 bases of the junction unmatched. The CDR3 sequence: CASSFGTSGIGNEQFF. CDR3 DNA: TGTGCCAGCAGCTTCGGGACTAGCGGGATTGGAAATGAGCAGTTCTTC.

The chain joins TRBV10-3 to TRBJ2-1; 7 positions agree with TRBD1. Trimming removed 0 bases from V and 14 bases from J; junction bases left unmatched: 1. The germline gives CDR1 ENHRY, CDR2 SYGVKD. The CDR3 consists of 11 residues. The DNA of the CDR3 is TGTGCCATCAGTGAGTCTCAGGGGGAGTTCTTC. It codes for CAISESQGEFF.

CDR3 residues: CASSRDSETQYF. The CDR3 DNA follows: TGTGCCAGCAGTAGGGACTCAGAGACCCAGTACTTC. The genes are TRBV5-4 and TRBJ2-5, with D perhaps TRBD2 (6 bases). CDR1 and CDR2 (germline): SGHNT, YYREEE (reference sequence). The CDR3 consists of 12 residues. The V end lost 5 bases, the J end lost 4 bases, and 9 bases lay between the germline ends. Based on the CDR3 plus reference TRBV5-4 and TRBJ2-5, the full variable domain is ETGVTQSPTHLIKTRGQQVTLRCSSQSGHNTVSWYQQALGQGPQFIFQYYREEENGRGNFPPRFSGLQFPNYSSELNVNALELDDSALYLCASSRDSETQYFGPGTRLLVL.

The chain couples TRBV7-2 to TRBJ1-2; perhaps TRBD1 as D (6 bases). Trimming pared 5 bases from V and 7 bases from J, leaving 20 bases between. The CDR3 spans 15 residues. CDR1 is SGHTA, CDR2 FQGNSA, per germline. The CDR3 sequence is CASSGALGRGSGYTF. Written as DNA, the CDR3 is TGTGCCAGCAGCGGGGCCCTAGGCAGGGGTAGTGGCTACACCTTC.

This chain links TRBV6-1 with TRBJ1-2; D unresolved. Germline-derived CDR1 and CDR2 are MNHNS and SASEGT. The CDR3 runs 13 residues. V lost 6 bases, J lost 7 bases, and 15 bases lay in between. The chain's CDR3 is CASRGSGLAGYTF. In DNA form, the CDR3 reads TGTGCCAGCAGGGGGTCCGGTCTGGCTGGCTACACCTTC.